The 20 T cell receptor beta chains below come from one sample, sequenced in a study of cytomegalovirus exposure and HLA in healthy donors. Primers included in the PCR were 60 Vbeta and 13 Jbeta primers. Profiled with immunoSEQ multiplex PCR; TCRdb holds only in-frame clones, not every one. In all, the sample yields 35,000 to 50,000 clones. Sequencing input: PBMCs. The origin of the receptors is a woman aged 25 to 39 in good health and CMV-seropositive.

This chain connects TRBV6-1 to TRBJ2-7, with D perhaps TRBD2 (5 bases). Germline CDR1 MNHNS, CDR2 SASEGT. V dropped 11 bases and J dropped 9 bases, with 11 bases sitting between them. The length of the CDR3 is 9 residues. This chain's CDR3 is CAAGRGQYF. In nucleotides, the CDR3 is TGTGCCGCCGGACGGGGGCAGTACTTC.

The chain joins TRBV27 to TRBJ2-7; 11 bases map to TRBD2. The V gene end was trimmed by 8 bases and the J gene end by 2 bases; junction bases not matched to a gene: 5. Germline CDR1 reads MNHEY; CDR2 reads SMNVEV (reference sequence). The CDR3 runs 14 residues. In DNA form, the CDR3 reads TGTGCCAGCGCTATAGCGGGGGGGGCCTACGAGCAGTACTTC. Translating it yields CASAIAGGAYEQYF.

CDR3 amino acids: CASSHGNNQPQHF. DNA of the CDR3: TGTGCCAGCAGCCACGGGAACAATCAGCCCCAGCATTTT. The chain has TRBV7-8 and TRBJ1-5; D unresolved. V dropped 5 bases and J dropped 3 bases, with 8 bases sitting between them. Germline V CDR1 and CDR2: SGHVS, FQNEAQ. The CDR3 runs to 13 residues.

This chain connects TRBV5-1 to TRBJ2-7; TRBD2 aligns across 7 bases. V shed 7 bases, J shed 1 base, and the junction held 5 bases outside the gene matches. This CDR3 is built from 13 residues. In germline, CDR1 is SGHRS, CDR2 YFSETQ. In nucleotides, the CDR3 is TGCGCCAGCGGCGGGGAGGGTTCCTACGAGCAGTACTTC. Translated: CASGGEGSYEQYF. Full variable domain (missing parts from reference TRBV5-1 and TRBJ2-7): KAGVTQTPRYLIKTRGQQVTLSCSPISGHRSVSWYQQTPGQGLQFLFEYFSETQRNKGNFPGRFSGRQFSNSRSEMNVSTLELGDSALYLCASGGEGSYEQYFGPGTRLTVT.

The rearrangement joins TRBV7-6 to TRBJ2-7; 8 bases align to TRBD1. Trimming cost V 1 base and J 2 bases; bases outside gene matches: 1. Germline loops: CDR1 SGHVS, CDR2 FNYEAQ. This CDR3 spans 14 amino acids. The CDR3 bases are TGTGCCAGCAGCTTAGAACAGGGGGCCTACGAGCAGTACTTC. Protein sequence: CASSLEQGAYEQYF. The complete variable domain, with remaining parts taken from reference TRBV7-6 and TRBJ2-7, reads GAGVSQSPRYKVTKRGQDVALRCDPISGHVSLYWYRQALGQGPEFLTYFNYEAQQDKSGLPNDRFSAERPEGSISTLTIQRTEQRDSAMYRCASSLEQGAYEQYFGPGTRLTVT.

This chain links TRBV11-3 with TRBJ1-6; no firm D call. Germline V gives CDR1 SGHNT, CDR2 YENEEA. Trimming stripped 1 base from V and 0 bases from J, with 4 bases between. The CDR3 has 15 residues. The CDR3: CASSLVLSYNSPLHF. The CDR3 DNA reads TGTGCCAGCAGCTTAGTTCTCTCCTATAATTCACCCCTCCACTTT.

This clone shows up as medium-sized (0.01 to 0.1%) by frequency. The rearrangement joins TRBV6-5 to TRBJ2-7; perhaps TRBD2 as D (5 bases). With 5 bases removed from V and 3 bases from J, the gap between germline ends came to 14 bases. From germline, CDR1 is MNHEY and CDR2 SVGAGI. The CDR3 runs to 14 residues. The CDR3 coding sequence is TGTGCCAGCAGTAATTTGGACTCAAACTACGAGCAGTACTTC. Translating it yields CASSNLDSNYEQYF.

The chain is built from TRBV29-1 and TRBJ2-5, with 7 bases lining up with TRBD1. The J call is uncertain, as TRBJ2-7 better fits the DNA end. Germline-derived CDR1 and CDR2 are SQVTM and ANQGSEA. This CDR3 has 12 residues. The CDR3 sequence: CSVVAGGYEQYF. Written as DNA, the CDR3 is TGCAGCGTTGTGGCAGGGGGCTACGAGCAGTACTTC.

The J gene is TRBJ1-1, the V gene TRBV30; D not resolved. Germline V gene sequence: CDR1 GTSNPN, CDR2 SVGIG (reference sequence). V was pared by 2 bases and J by 0 bases, with 7 bases between. The CDR3 is 13 residues long. DNA of the CDR3: TGTGCCTGGAGTCCCACAGTGAACACTGAAGCTTTCTTT. It codes for CAWSPTVNTEAFF.

The chain links TRBV7-9 to TRBJ1-5; TRBD1 might be the D (5 bases). The CDR3 consists of 15 residues. Germline assignment: CDR1 SEHNR and CDR2 FQNEAQ (reference sequence). Deletions cut 4 bases from V and 1 base from J, with 11 bases between. CDR3 amino acids: CASSSGARSNQPQHF. The CDR3 nucleotides read TGTGCCAGCAGCTCTGGGGCACGGAGCAATCAGCCCCAGCATTTT.

V and J are TRBV6-4 and TRBJ2-2, with D tentatively TRBD1 (5 bases). CDR3 size: 14 residues. V lost 4 bases to trimming and J lost 4 bases, with 10 bases between them. In germline, CDR1 is MRHNA, CDR2 SNTAGT. The CDR3 loop is CASSVDSRTGELFF. The CDR3 DNA sequence: TGTGCCAGCAGTGTTGACAGCCGCACCGGGGAGCTGTTTTTT.

Note on this clone: A junction end diverges from the germline sequence, so it may reflect a read error. V usage is TRBV11-3 and J usage is TRBJ1-2; D unclear. The germline gives CDR1 SGHNT, CDR2 YENEEA. The CDR3 loop spans 13 amino acids. In nucleotides, the CDR3 is TGTGCCAGCAGCTTAAATTCGCTCGGGTTTCCGATCTTC. Translation: CASSLNSLGFPIF.

V and J are TRBV14 and TRBJ2-7, with D unresolved. The CDR3 is 15 residues long. Trimming removed 3 bases from V and 2 bases from J, with 14 bases in between. CDR1 is SGHDN and CDR2 is FVKESK in the germline V gene. The CDR3, as DNA: TGTGCCAGCAGCCAGACAAACTTTGGTACCTACGAGCAGTACTTC. This sequence encodes CASSQTNFGTYEQYF. The full variable domain, with the rest looked up from reference TRBV14 and TRBJ2-7, is EAGVTQFPSHSVIEKGQTVTLRCDPISGHDNLYWYRRVMGKEIKFLLHFVKESKQDESGMPNNRFLAERTGGTYSTLKVQPAELEDSGVYFCASSQTNFGTYEQYFGPGTRLTVT.

The rearrangement links TRBV18 to TRBJ1-1; 9 bases line up with TRBD1. The CDR3 runs 16 residues. Germline V gene lookup returns CDR1 KGHSH and CDR2 LQKENI. V lost 3 bases and J lost 0; bases outside the gene matches: 5. CDR3 in DNA: TGTGCCAGCTCACCTGATGACAGGGGGGTGAACACTGAAGCTTTCTTT. Translation gives CASSPDDRGVNTEAFF.

The V gene is TRBV5-1, the J gene TRBJ1-2; maybe TRBD1 (5 bases). From germline, CDR1 is SGHRS and CDR2 YFSETQ. The V end lost 0 bases, the J end lost 8 bases, and 23 bases lay between the germline ends. CDR3 length: 17 amino acids. DNA of the CDR3: TGCGCCAGCAGCTTGGATCTGGGGCCCGCCTATATGGTGGGCTACACCTTC. It translates to CASSLDLGPAYMVGYTF. The variable domain in full, with the rest retrieved from reference TRBV5-1 and TRBJ1-2, is KAGVTQTPRYLIKTRGQQVTLSCSPISGHRSVSWYQQTPGQGLQFLFEYFSETQRNKGNFPGRFSGRQFSNSRSEMNVSTLELGDSALYLCASSLDLGPAYMVGYTFGSGTRLTVV.

The chain couples TRBV19 to TRBJ2-5; TRBD2 matches at 8 bases. The CDR3 length is 15 residues. J was trimmed by 4 bases and V by 4 bases; bases with no gene match: 8. Germline lookup yields CDR1 LNHDA and CDR2 SQIVND (reference sequence). The CDR3 protein is CASSSPGGAPETQYF. DNA for the CDR3: TGTGCCAGTAGTAGCCCGGGGGGGGCCCCAGAGACCCAGTACTTC.

This chain links TRBV6-1 with TRBJ1-6; D ambiguous. Trimming removed 6 bases at V and 4 bases at J, with 7 bases between. This CDR3 region has 13 residues. Germline V gene lookup returns CDR1 MNHNS and CDR2 SASEGT. In nucleotides, the CDR3 is TGTGCCAGCAGAGAGTTTTATAATTCACCCCTCCACTTT. Residues: CASREFYNSPLHF.

The chain carries TRBV28 and TRBJ1-5; possibly TRBD1 for D (6 bases). CDR3 size: 14 residues. Germline CDR1 MDHEN, CDR2 SYDVKM. The germline V and J ends were trimmed by 5 bases and 3 bases, with 11 bases remaining between them. CDR3 coding DNA: TGTGCCAGCAGTCGCAGGGGATTCAATCAGCCCCAGCATTTT. It yields the protein CASSRRGFNQPQHF.

The chain has TRBV10-2 and TRBJ1-1; D is ambiguous. The CDR3 is 12 amino acids. V shed 7 bases and J shed 0 bases, with 6 bases lying between them. The germline V gene has CDR1 WSHSY and CDR2 SAAADI. This chain's CDR3 is CASTRVNTEAFF. As DNA, the CDR3 is TGCGCCAGCACCCGGGTGAACACTGAAGCTTTCTTT.

The J gene is TRBJ1-4, the V gene TRBV2, with 9 nucleotides matching TRBD1. CDR1 SNHLY and CDR2 FYNNEI come from the germline V gene. The trim removed 6 bases at V and 8 bases at J, leaving 7 bases unmatched. This CDR3 contains 14 residues. DNA for the CDR3: TGTGCCAGCAGGGGACAGGGACCGGGGGAAAAACTGTTTTTT. As protein: CASRGQGPGEKLFF. The full variable domain, with the rest looked up from reference TRBV2 and TRBJ1-4, is EPEVTQTPSHQVTQMGQEVILRCVPISNHLYFYWYRQILGQKVEFLVSFYNNEISEKSEIFDDQFSVERPDGSNFTLKIRSTKLEDSAMYFCASRGQGPGEKLFFGSGTQLSVL.